Listed below are T cell receptor beta chains from one sample, sequenced in a study of T cell repertoires in aging, cancer and after chemotherapy. TCRdb ran MiXCR on the multiplex PCR reads and lists one entry per CDR3 protein. The sample contains about 11,000 distinct CDR3 sequences, approximately 32% of which appear only once. Sequencing input: blood. These receptors all come from a human donor in good health. The donor label of this sample is uncertain. Both conserved end residues are part of each CDR3. The D gene is left open where the match is weak. Expanded clones are given a class, and other clones once, few, many or no size at all.

>-|few|TRBJ2-5|TRBV6-6|14
CASSLLEHGGTQYF
TGTGCCAGCAGTTTATTGGAGCACGGCGGGACCCAGTACTTC
>-|few|TRBJ1-1|TRBV5-5|13
CASRGDLNTEAFF
TGTGCCAGCAGAGGGGACTTGAACACTGAAGCTTTCTTT
>-|-|TRBJ2-1|TRBV21-1|14
CASYRAHPTNEQFF
TGTGCCAGCTACCGGGCCCACCCTACCAATGAGCAGTTCTTC
>TRBD1|-|TRBJ2-1|TRBV7-6|14
CASTADRGVDEQFF
TGTGCCAGCACCGCGGACAGGGGGGTCGATGAGCAGTTCTTC
>-|-|TRBJ1-3|TRBV19|16
CASKTLPGPPGNTVYF
TGTGCCAGTAAAACTCTACCGGGTCCACCTGGAAACACCGTATATTTT
>-|few|TRBJ1-4|TRBV6-6|14
CASSSGGTNEKLFF
TGTGCCAGCAGTTCTGGAGGAACTAATGAAAAACTGTTTTTT
>-|-|TRBJ2-1|TRBV11-1|10
CASSFGEQFF
TGTGCCAGCAGCTTTGGCGAGCAGTTCTTC
>TRBD2|-|TRBJ2-1|TRBV6-2/TRBV6-3|14
CASSYVGGNNEQFF
TGTGCCAGCAGTTATGTGGGGGGGAACAATGAGCAGTTCTTC
>TRBD1|-|TRBJ2-1|TRBV7-6|20
CASSREGQDQGTSIYNEQFF
TGTGCCAGCAGCCGCGAGGGACAGGACCAGGGCACTAGCATTTACAATGAGCAGTTCTTC
>-|medium-sized|TRBJ2-5|TRBV6-1|13
CASTSSSLETQYF
TGTGCCAGCACAAGTTCAAGTCTGGAGACCCAGTACTTC
>-|-|TRBJ1-3|TRBV27|13
CASRLNGGNTIYF
TGTGCCAGCAGGTTGAATGGTGGAAACACCATATATTTT
>-|-|TRBJ2-1|TRBV7-6|14
CASSFGGRPNEQFF
TGTGCCAGCAGCTTTGGGGGTAGACCAAATGAGCAGTTCTTC
>-|medium-sized|TRBJ1-4|TRBV19|13
CASSVGAAVVLFF
TGTGCCAGTAGTGTCGGGGCGGCTGTTGTACTGTTTTTT
>-|medium-sized|TRBJ1-2|TRBV15|14
CATSITGLNYGYTF
TGTGCCACCAGCATAACAGGGTTAAACTATGGCTACACCTTC
>TRBD1|-|TRBJ2-2|TRBV7-9|15
CASSPTGGHTGELFF
TGTGCCAGCAGCCCTACAGGGGGCCACACCGGGGAGCTGTTTTTT
>TRBD1|few|TRBJ1-1|TRBV6-5|13
CASSKQGGTEAFF
TGTGCCAGCAGTAAACAGGGGGGGACTGAAGCTTTCTTT
>-|-|TRBJ1-2|TRBV18|13
CASSLGDGYGYTF
TGTGCCAGCTCACTGGGGGATGGTTATGGCTACACCTTC
>TRBD2|medium-sized|TRBJ2-7|TRBV11-2|15
CASSFWGGRVDEQYF
TGTGCCAGCAGCTTCTGGGGGGGGAGAGTCGACGAGCAGTACTTC
>TRBD1|few|TRBJ2-2|TRBV6-2/TRBV6-3|14
CASSYGTGTGELFF
TGTGCCAGCAGTTACGGGACAGGGACCGGGGAGCTGTTTTTT
>-|few|TRBJ2-3|TRBV30|15
CAWSRGEGGRDTQYF
TGTGCCTGGAGCCGGGGGGAGGGGGGGCGAGATACGCAGTATTTT
>-|-|TRBJ1-6|TRBV6-5|15
CASRKSGGQVSPLHF
TGTGCCAGCAGAAAGTCCGGGGGGCAAGTTTCACCCCTCCACTTT
>-|-|TRBJ1-6|TRBV24-1|13
CATISAFLGPLHF
TGTGCCACCATCTCCGCTTTTTTGGGGCCCCTCCACTTT
>-|few|TRBJ1-2|TRBV27|14
CASSLSRGVYGYTF
TGTGCCAGCAGTTTATCGCGAGGGGTCTATGGCTACACCTTC
>TRBD1|medium-sized|TRBJ2-5|TRBV11-1|15
CASSSTRTGEETQYF
TGTGCCAGCAGCTCGACTAGGACAGGGGAAGAGACCCAGTACTTC
>-|medium-sized|TRBJ2-6|TRBV5-5|18
CASSLGLRGATGANVLTF
TGTGCCAGCAGCTTGGGGCTCAGGGGCGCAACCGGGGCCAACGTCCTGACTTTC
>-|-|TRBJ2-5|TRBV6-4|14
CASKAGIYQETQYF
TGTGCCAGCAAGGCAGGGATCTACCAAGAGACCCAGTACTTC
>TRBD2|-|TRBJ2-2|TRBV29-1|14
CSAGTSGEVGELFF
TGCAGCGCTGGTACTAGCGGGGAAGTCGGGGAGCTGTTTTTT